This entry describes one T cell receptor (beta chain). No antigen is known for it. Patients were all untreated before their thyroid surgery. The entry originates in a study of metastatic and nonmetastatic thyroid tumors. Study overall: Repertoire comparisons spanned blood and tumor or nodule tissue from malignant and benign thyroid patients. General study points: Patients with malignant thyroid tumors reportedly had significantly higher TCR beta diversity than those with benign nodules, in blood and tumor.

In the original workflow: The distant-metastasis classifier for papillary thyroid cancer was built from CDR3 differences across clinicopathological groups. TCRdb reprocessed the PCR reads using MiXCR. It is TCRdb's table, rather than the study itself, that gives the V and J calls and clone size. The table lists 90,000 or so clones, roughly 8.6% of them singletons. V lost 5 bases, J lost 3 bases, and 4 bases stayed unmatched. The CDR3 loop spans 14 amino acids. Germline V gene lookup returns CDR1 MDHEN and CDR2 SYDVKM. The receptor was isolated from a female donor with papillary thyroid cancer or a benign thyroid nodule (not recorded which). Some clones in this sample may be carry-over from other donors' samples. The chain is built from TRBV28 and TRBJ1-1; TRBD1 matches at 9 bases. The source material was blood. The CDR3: CASSPTGGDTEAFF. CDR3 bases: TGTGCCAGCAGTCCGACAGGGGGGGACACTGAAGCTTTCTTT. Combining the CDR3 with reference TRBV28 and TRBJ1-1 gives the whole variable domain DVKVTQSSRYLVKRTGEKVFLECVQDMDHENMFWYRQDPGLGLRLIYFSYDVKMKEKGDIPEGYSVSREKKERFSLILESASTNQTSMYLCASSPTGGDTEAFFGQGTRLTVV.